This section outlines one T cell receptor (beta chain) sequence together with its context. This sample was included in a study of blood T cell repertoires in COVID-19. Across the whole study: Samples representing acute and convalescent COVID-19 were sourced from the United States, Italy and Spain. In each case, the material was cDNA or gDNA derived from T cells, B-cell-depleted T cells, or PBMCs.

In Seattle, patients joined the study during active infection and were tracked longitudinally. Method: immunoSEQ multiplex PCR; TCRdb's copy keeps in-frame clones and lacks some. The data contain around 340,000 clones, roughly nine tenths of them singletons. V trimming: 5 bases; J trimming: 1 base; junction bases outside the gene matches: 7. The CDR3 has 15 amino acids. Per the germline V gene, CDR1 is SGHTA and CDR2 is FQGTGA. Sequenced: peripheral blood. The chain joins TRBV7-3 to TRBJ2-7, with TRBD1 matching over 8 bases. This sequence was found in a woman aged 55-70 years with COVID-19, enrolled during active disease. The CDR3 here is CASSAHGQGSYEQYF. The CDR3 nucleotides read TGTGCCAGCAGCGCGCACGGACAGGGATCCTACGAGCAGTACTTC. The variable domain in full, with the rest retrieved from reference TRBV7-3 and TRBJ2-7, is GAGVSQTPSNKVTEKGKYVELRCDPISGHTALYWYRQSLGQGPEFLIYFQGTGAADDSGLPNDRFFAVRPEGSVSTLKIQRTERGDSAVYLCASSAHGQGSYEQYFGPGTRLTVT.